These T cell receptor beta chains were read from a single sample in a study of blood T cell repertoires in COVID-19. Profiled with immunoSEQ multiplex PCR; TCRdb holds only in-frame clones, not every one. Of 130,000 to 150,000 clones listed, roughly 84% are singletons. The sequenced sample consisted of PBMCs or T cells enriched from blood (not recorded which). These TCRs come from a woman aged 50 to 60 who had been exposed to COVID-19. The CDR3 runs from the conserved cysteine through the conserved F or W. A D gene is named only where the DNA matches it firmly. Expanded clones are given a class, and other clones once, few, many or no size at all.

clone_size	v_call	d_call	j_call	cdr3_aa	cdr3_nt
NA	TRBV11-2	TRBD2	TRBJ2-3	CASGSGGVTDTQYF	TGTGCCAGCGGTAGCGGGGGGGTCACAGATACGCAGTATTTT
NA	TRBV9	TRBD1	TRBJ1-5	CASSPGGTGGDQPQHF	TGTGCCAGCAGCCCAGGAGGGACAGGGGGCGATCAGCCCCAGCATTTT
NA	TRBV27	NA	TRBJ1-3	CASKGGGGGNTIYF	TGTGCCAGCAAGGGAGGGGGTGGTGGAAACACCATATATTTT
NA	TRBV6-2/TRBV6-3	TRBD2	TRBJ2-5	CASSDGPLAGETQYF	TGTGCCAGCAGTGATGGGCCCTTAGCGGGAGAGACCCAGTACTTC
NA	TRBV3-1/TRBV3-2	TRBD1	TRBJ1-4	CASSHRQGMNEKLFF	TGTGCCAGCAGCCACAGACAGGGAATGAATGAAAAACTGTTTTTT
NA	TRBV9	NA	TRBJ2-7	CASSVGHTYEQYF	TGTGCCAGCAGCGTAGGACACACCTACGAGCAGTACTTC
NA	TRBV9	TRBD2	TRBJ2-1	CASSKAGGPVGNEQFF	TGTGCCAGCAGCAAAGCGGGAGGGCCGGTGGGCAATGAGCAGTTCTTC
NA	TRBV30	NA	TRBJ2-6	CAWSGGGAGANVLTF	TGTGCCTGGAGTGGGGGCGGGGCTGGGGCCAACGTCCTGACTTTC
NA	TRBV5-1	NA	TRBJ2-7	CASSSQGGYEQYF	TGCGCCAGCAGCTCTCAGGGCGGCTACGAGCAGTACTTC
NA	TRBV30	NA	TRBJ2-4	CAWGRDVTKNIQYF	TGTGCCTGGGGCAGGGATGTGACCAAAAACATTCAGTACTTC
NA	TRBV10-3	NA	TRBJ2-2	CAIRQGSGTSNTGELFF	TGTGCCATCCGCCAGGGGAGCGGGACATCGAACACCGGGGAGCTGTTTTTT
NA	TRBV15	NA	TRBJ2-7	CATSRDAVSYEQYF	TGTGCCACCAGCAGAGACGCGGTCTCCTACGAGCAGTACTTC
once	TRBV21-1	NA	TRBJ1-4	CASTSIKANEKLFF	TGTGCCAGCACCTCAATCAAAGCCAATGAAAAACTGTTTTTT
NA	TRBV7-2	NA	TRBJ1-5	CASSLVAGGNQPQHF	TGTGCCAGCAGCTTAGTGGCAGGGGGCAATCAGCCCCAGCATTTT
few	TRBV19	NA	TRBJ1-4	CASSIILNEKLFF	TGTGCCAGTAGTATTATCCTGAATGAAAAACTGTTTTTT
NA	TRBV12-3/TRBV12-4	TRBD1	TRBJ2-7	CASRKTGNYEQYF	TGTGCCAGCAGGAAGACAGGGAACTACGAGCAGTACTTC
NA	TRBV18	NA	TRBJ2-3	CASSPSPSGTDTQYF	TGTGCCAGCTCACCTTCACCCTCCGGGACAGATACGCAGTATTTT
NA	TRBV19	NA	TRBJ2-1	CATNVGSSYNEQFF	TGTGCCACCAACGTCGGGAGCTCCTACAATGAGCAGTTCTTC
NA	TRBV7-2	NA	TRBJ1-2	CASSSGTPVRGGYTF	TGTGCCAGCAGCTCCGGGACTCCCGTGCGTGGTGGCTACACCTTC
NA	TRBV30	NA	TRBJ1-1	CAWTYNTEAFF	TGTGCCTGGACCTACAACACTGAAGCTTTCTTT
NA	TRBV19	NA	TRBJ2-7	CASKEGSRNEQYF	TGTGCCAGTAAAGAGGGAAGCAGAAACGAGCAGTACTTC
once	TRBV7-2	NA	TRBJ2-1	CASSLDPRRDNEQFF	TGTGCCAGCAGCTTAGATCCCAGGCGAGACAATGAGCAGTTCTTC
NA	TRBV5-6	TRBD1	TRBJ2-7	CASSVGTGAYEQYF	TGTGCCAGCAGCGTCGGGACAGGGGCCTACGAGCAGTACTTC
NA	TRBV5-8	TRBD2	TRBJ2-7	CASRPAGGTSYEQYF	TGTGCCAGCAGACCCGCGGGGGGAACGTCCTACGAGCAGTACTTC
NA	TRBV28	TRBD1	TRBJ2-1	CATRPGTGPNEQFF	TGTGCCACTCGCCCCGGGACAGGGCCGAATGAGCAGTTCTTC
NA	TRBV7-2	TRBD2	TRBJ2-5	CASSPGLAEGGTQYF	TGTGCCAGCAGCCCCGGACTAGCGGAGGGGGGGACCCAGTACTTC
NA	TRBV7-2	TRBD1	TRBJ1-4	CASSPNRGGEKLFF	TGTGCCAGCAGCCCAAACAGGGGCGGTGAAAAACTGTTTTTT
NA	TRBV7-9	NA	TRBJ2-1	CASRIEGSYNEQFF	TGTGCCAGCAGAATAGAGGGTTCCTACAATGAGCAGTTCTTC
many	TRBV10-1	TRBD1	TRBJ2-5	CASSTGTGSETQYF	TGCGCCAGCAGCACCGGGACAGGGAGCGAGACCCAGTACTTC
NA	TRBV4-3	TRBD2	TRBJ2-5	CASSRSSGRGETQYF	TGCGCCAGCAGCCGCTCTAGCGGGCGAGGGGAGACCCAGTACTTC
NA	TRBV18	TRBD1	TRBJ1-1	CASSPPTGGVNTEAFF	TGTGCCAGCTCACCCCCGACAGGGGGAGTTAACACTGAAGCTTTCTTT
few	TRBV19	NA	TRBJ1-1	CASKNSRAINTEAFF	TGTGCCAGTAAGAACTCGAGGGCTATCAACACTGAAGCTTTCTTT
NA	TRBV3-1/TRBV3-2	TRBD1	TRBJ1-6	CASSPEDRVNSPLHF	TGTGCCAGCAGCCCAGAGGACAGGGTAAATTCACCCCTCCACTTT
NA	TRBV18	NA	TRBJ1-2	CASSPLGDYGYTF	TGTGCCAGCTCACCACTAGGGGACTATGGCTACACCTTC
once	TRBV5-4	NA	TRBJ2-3	CATKTRVQYF	TGTGCCACCAAGACTAGGGTGCAGTATTTT
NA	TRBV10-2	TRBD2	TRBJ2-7	CASSEAGLVRVEQYF	TGCGCCAGCAGTGAGGCGGGACTAGTTCGTGTCGAGCAGTACTTC
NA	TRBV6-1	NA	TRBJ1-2	CASSELVQPLYGYTF	TGTGCCAGCAGTGAACTGGTACAGCCGTTGTATGGCTACACCTTC
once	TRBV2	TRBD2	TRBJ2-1	CASTPRAGGYNEQFF	TGTGCCAGCACCCCAAGAGCGGGGGGTTACAATGAGCAGTTCTTC
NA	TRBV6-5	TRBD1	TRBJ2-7	CASYRDRAFYEQYF	TGTGCCAGCTACCGGGACAGGGCATTCTACGAGCAGTACTTC
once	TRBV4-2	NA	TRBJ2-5	CASSQIASRETQYF	TGTGCCAGCAGCCAAATAGCTAGCCGAGAGACCCAGTACTTC